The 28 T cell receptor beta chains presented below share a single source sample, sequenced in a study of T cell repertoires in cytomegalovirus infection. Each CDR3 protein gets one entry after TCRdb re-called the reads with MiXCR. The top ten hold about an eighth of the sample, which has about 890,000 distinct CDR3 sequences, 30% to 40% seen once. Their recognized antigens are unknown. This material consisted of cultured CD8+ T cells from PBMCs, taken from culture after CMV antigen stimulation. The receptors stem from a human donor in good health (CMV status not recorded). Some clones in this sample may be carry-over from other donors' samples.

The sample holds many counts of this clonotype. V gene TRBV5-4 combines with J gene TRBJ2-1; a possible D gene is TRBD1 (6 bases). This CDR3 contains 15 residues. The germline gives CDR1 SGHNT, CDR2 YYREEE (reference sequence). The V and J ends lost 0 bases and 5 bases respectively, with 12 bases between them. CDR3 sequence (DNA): TGTGCCAGCAGCTTGGTGGGGGCCCGCCACAATGAGCAGTTCTTC. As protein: CASSLVGARHNEQFF.

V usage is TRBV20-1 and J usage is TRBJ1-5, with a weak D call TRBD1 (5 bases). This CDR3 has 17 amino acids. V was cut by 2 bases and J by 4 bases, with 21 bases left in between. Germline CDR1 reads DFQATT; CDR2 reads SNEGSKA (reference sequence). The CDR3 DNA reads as TGCAGTGCTAGACGCCGCTCTACAGGAGGAGTTAATCAGCCCCAGCATTTT. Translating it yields CSARRRSTGGVNQPQHF.

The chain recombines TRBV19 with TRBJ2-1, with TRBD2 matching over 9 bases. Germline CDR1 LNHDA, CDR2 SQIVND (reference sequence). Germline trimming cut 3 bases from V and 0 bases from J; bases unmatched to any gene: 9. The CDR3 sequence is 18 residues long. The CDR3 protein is CASSMMAGGISSYNEQFF. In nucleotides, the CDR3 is TGTGCCAGTAGTATGATGGCGGGGGGGATCAGCTCCTACAATGAGCAGTTCTTC.

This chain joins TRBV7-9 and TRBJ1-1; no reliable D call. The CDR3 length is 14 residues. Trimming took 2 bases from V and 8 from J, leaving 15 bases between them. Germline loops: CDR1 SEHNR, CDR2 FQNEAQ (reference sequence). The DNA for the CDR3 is TGTGCCAGCAGCTTAAGAGGTGGGCAAGGGGAAGCTTTCTTT. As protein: CASSLRGGQGEAFF.

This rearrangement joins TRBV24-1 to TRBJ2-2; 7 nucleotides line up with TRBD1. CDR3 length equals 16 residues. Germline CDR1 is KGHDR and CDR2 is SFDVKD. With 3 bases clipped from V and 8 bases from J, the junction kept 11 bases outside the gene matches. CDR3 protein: CATSDPDRAPIGELFF. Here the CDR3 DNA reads TGTGCCACCAGTGATCCCGACAGGGCCCCTATTGGGGAGCTGTTTTTT.

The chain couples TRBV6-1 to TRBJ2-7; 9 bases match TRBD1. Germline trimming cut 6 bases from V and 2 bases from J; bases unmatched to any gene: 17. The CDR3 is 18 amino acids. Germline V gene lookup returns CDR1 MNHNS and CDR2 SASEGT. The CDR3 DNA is TGTGCCAGCAGCGTACTATGGACTCGGGACAGGGTAACCTACGAGCAGTACGTC. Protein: CASSVLWTRDRVTYEQYV.

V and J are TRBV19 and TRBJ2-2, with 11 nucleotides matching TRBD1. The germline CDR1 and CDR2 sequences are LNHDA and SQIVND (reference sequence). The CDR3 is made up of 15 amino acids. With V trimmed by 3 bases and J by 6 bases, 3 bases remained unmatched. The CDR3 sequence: CASSIRDRGAGELFF. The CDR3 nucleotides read TGTGCCAGTAGTATTCGGGACAGGGGGGCCGGGGAGCTGTTTTTT.

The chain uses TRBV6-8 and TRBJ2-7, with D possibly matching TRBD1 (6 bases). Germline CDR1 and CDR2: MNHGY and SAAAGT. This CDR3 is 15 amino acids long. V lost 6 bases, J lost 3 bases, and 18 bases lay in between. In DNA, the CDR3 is TGTGCCAGCAGCCTACGTACAGGGCATCTCTACGAGCAGTACTTC. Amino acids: CASSLRTGHLYEQYF.

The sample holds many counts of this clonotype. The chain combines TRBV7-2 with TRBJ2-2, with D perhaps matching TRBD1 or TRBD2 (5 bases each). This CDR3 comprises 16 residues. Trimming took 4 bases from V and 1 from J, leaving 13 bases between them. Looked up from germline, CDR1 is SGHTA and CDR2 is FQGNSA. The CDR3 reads CASSSLGTMNTGELFF. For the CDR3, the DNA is TGTGCCAGCAGCTCCCTAGGGACGATGAACACCGGGGAGCTGTTTTTT.

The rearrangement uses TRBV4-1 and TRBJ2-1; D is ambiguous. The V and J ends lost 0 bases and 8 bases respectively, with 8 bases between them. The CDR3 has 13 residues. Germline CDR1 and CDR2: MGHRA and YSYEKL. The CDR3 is CASSQEIDDEQFF. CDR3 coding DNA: TGCGCCAGCAGCCAAGAGATCGACGATGAGCAGTTCTTC.

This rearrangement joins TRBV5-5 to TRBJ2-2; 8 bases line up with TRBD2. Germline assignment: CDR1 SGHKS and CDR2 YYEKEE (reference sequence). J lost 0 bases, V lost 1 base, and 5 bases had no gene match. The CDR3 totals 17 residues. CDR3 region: CASSLIGLAANTGELFF. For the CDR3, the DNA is TGTGCCAGCAGCTTGATTGGACTAGCCGCGAACACCGGGGAGCTGTTTTTT.

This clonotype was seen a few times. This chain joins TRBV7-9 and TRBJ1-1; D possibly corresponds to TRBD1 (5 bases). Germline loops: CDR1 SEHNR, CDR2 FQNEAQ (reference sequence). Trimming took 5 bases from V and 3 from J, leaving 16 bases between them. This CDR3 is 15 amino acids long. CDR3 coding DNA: TGTGCCAGCAGCCAACCGCAGGGCGGTGACACTGAAGCTTTCTTT. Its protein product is CASSQPQGGDTEAFF.

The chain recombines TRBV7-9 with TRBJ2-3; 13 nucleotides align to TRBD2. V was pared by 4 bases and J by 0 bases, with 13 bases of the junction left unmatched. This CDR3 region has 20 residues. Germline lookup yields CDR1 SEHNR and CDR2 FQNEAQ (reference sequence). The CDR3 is CASSSSDGGLAGTSTDTQYF. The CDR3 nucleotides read TGTGCCAGCAGCTCCTCGGACGGGGGACTAGCGGGGACTAGCACAGATACGCAGTATTTT.

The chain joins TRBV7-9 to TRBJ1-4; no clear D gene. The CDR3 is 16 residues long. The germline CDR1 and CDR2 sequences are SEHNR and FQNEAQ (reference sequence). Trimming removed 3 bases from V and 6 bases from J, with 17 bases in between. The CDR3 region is CASSFLRPGRDEKLFF. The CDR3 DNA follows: TGTGCCAGCAGCTTTCTTCGGCCGGGGAGGGATGAAAAACTGTTTTTT.

The CDR3 sequence: CSARDDTDTQYF. CDR3 nucleotides: TGCAGTGCTAGAGACGACACAGATACGCAGTATTTT. The V gene is TRBV20-1, the J gene TRBJ2-3; D call uncertain. V gave up 0 bases and J gave up 2 bases, with 3 bases separating them. Looked up from germline, CDR1 is DFQATT and CDR2 is SNEGSKA (reference sequence). This CDR3 is built from 12 residues.

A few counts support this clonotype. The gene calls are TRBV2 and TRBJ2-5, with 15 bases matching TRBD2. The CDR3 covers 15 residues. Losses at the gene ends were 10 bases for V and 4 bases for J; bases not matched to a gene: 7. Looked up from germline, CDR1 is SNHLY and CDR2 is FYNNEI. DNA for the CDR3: TGTGCCACGTGGACTAGCGGGGGGGCTGGAGAGACCCAGTACTTC. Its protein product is CATWTSGGAGETQYF.

The CDR3 sequence is CASSVVQANTEAFF. Written as DNA, the CDR3 is TGTGCCAGCAGCGTAGTGCAGGCTAACACTGAAGCTTTCTTT. The chain employs TRBV9 and TRBJ1-1, with D unresolved. This CDR3 contains 14 residues. Germline loops: CDR1 SGDLS, CDR2 YYNGEE. Between the trimmed V and J ends, which lost 0 bases and 2 bases, there was a span of 8 bases.

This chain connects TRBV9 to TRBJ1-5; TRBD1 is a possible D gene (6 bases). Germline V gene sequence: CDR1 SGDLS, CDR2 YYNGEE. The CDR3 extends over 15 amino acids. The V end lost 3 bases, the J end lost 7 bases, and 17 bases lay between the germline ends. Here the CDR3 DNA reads TGTGCCAGCAGCGGGGGAGGGGGATCCGGACAGCCCCAGCATTTT. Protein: CASSGGGGSGQPQHF.

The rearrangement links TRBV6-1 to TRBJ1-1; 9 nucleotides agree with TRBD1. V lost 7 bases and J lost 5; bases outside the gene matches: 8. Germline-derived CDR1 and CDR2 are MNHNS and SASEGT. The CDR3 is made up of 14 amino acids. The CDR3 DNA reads TGTGCCAGCACACCGGGACAGGGTTATACTGAAGCTTTCTTT. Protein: CASTPGQGYTEAFF.

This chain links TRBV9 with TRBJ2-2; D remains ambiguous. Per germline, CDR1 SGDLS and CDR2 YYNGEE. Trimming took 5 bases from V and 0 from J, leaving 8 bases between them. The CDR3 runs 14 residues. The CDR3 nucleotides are TGTGCCAGCAGGGAGTTAACGAACACCGGGGAGCTGTTTTTT. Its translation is CASRELTNTGELFF.

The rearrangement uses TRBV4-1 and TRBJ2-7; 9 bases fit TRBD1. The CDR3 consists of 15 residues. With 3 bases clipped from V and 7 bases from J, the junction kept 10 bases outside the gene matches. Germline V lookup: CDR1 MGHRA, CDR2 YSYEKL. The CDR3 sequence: CASSHLPGQGGEQYV. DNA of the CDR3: TGCGCCAGCAGCCACCTTCCGGGACAGGGTGGTGAGCAGTACGTC.

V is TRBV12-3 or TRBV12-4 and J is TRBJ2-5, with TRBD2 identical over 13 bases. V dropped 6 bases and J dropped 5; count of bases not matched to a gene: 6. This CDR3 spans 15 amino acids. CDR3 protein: CASSLLLAGGETQYF. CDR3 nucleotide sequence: TGTGCCAGCAGCCTCTTACTAGCGGGGGGGGAGACCCAGTACTTC.

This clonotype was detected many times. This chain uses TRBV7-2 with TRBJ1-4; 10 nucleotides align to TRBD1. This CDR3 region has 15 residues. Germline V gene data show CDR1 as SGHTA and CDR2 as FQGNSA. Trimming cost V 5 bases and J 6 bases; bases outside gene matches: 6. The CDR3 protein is CASSRPGTGDEKLFF. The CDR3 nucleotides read TGTGCCAGCAGCCGTCCCGGGACAGGGGATGAAAAACTGTTTTTT.

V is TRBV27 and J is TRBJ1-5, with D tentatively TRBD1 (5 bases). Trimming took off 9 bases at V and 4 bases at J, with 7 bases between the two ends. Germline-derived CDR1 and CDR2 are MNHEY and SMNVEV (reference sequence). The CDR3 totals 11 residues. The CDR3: CASGTNQPQHF. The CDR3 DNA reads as TGTGCCAGTGGGACTAATCAGCCCCAGCATTTT.

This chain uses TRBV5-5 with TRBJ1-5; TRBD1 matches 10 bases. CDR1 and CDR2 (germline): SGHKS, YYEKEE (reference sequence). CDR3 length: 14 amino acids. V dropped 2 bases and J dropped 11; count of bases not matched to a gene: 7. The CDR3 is CASSFDRGPSSQHF. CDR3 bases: TGTGCCAGCAGCTTCGACAGGGGGCCCTCGTCCCAGCATTTT. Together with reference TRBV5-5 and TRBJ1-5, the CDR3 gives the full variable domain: DAGVTQSPTHLIKTRGQQVTLRCSPISGHKSVSWYQQVLGQGPQFIFQYYEKEERGRGNFPDRFSARQFPNYSSELNVNALLLGDSALYLCASSFDRGPSSQHFGDGTRLSIL.

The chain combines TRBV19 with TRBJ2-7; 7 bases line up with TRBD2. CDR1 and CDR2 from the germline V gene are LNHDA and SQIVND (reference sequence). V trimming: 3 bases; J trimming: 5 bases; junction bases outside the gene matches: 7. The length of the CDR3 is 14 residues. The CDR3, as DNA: TGTGCCAGTAGTATCTCCCCGACTAGCAACGAGCAGTACGTC. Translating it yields CASSISPTSNEQYV.

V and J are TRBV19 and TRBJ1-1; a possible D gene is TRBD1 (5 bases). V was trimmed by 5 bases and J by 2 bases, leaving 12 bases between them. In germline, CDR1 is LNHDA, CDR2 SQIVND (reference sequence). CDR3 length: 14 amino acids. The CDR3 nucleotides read TGTGCCAGTAGTTACAGGTCGGAAAACACTGAAGCTTTCTTT. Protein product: CASSYRSENTEAFF.

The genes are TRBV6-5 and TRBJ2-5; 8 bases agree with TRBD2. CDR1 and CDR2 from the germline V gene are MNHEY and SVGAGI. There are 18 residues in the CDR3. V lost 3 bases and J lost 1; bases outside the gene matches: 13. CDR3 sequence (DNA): TGTGCCAGCAGTTATAACCATTTGAGCGGGGGCCTCCAAGAGACCCAGTACTTC. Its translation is CASSYNHLSGGLQETQYF.